The 28 T cell receptor beta chains below come from one sample, sequenced in a study of T cell responses to AZD1222 COVID-19 vaccine. TCRdb's copy holds only in-frame clones and misses some; the assay was immunoSEQ multiplex PCR. The sample has over 110,000 clones, roughly nine tenths seen once; the top ten hold roughly 1.7%. This sample comprised peripheral blood, obtained on day 0 of AZD1222 vaccination. The receptors come from an adult in good health.

The rearrangement uses TRBV28 and TRBJ1-1, with a possible D match to TRBD1 (5 bases). Looked up from germline, CDR1 is MDHEN and CDR2 is SYDVKM. The CDR3 is 15 amino acids. V was clipped by 6 bases and J by 3 bases, with 17 bases between them. The CDR3 sequence: CASSPRGAGYTEAFF. The CDR3 DNA sequence: TGTGCCAGCAGCCCCCGCGGGGCGGGGTACACTGAAGCTTTCTTT.

This sequence joins TRBV7-3 and TRBJ2-2; 8 bases are shared with TRBD2. With V trimmed by 5 bases and J by 4 bases, 6 bases remained unmatched. Germline V gene sequence: CDR1 SGHTA, CDR2 FQGTGA. This CDR3 is 15 amino acids long. DNA for the CDR3: TGTGCCAGCAGCCCAAGCGGGAGAAGCACCGGGGAGCTGTTTTTT. It encodes CASSPSGRSTGELFF.

This sequence joins TRBV19 and TRBJ1-5; D gene unclear. V was clipped by 6 bases and J by 1 base, with 13 bases between them. From germline, CDR1 is LNHDA and CDR2 SQIVND (reference sequence). The CDR3 spans 15 residues. The CDR3 loop reads CASRTATRSNQPQHF. The CDR3 DNA reads TGTGCCAGTAGGACCGCTACACGGAGCAATCAGCCCCAGCATTTT.

This clone was seen just once. The chain links TRBV5-1 to TRBJ2-3, with D maybe TRBD1 (6 bases). Germline CDR1 is SGHRS and CDR2 is YFSETQ. The CDR3 covers 14 residues. The V gene lost 5 bases and the J gene lost 2 bases, with 12 bases spanning the gap. The chain's CDR3 is CASRSRGYTDTQYF. The DNA of the CDR3 is TGCGCCAGCAGATCCAGGGGATACACAGATACGCAGTATTTT.

The CDR3 sequence: CASSMPGQGNGYTF. Written as DNA, the CDR3 is TGTGCCAGTAGTATGCCTGGACAGGGTAATGGCTACACCTTC. The rearrangement uses TRBV19 and TRBJ1-2, with TRBD1 matching over 8 bases. There are 14 residues in the CDR3. Germline V CDR1 and CDR2: LNHDA, SQIVND (reference sequence). V was clipped by 3 bases and J by 6 bases; unmatched bases: 6.

For the CDR3, the DNA is TGTGCCACCAGTGATTCCCAGCTTAACTATGGCTACACCTTC. This codes for CATSDSQLNYGYTF. The chain links TRBV24-1 to TRBJ1-2; D ambiguous. V was shortened by 2 bases and J by 1 base, with 7 bases between the two germline ends. This CDR3 region has 14 residues. Germline V gives CDR1 KGHDR, CDR2 SFDVKD.

This chain connects TRBV12-5 to TRBJ2-7; TRBD2 might be the D (6 bases). Per the germline V gene, CDR1 is LGHNT and CDR2 is FRNRAP. With 3 bases removed from V and 0 bases from J, the gap between germline ends came to 9 bases. The CDR3 is 14 amino acids. CDR3 region: CASGFGGSSYEQYF. The CDR3 coding sequence is TGTGCTAGTGGTTTTGGGGGGAGCTCCTACGAGCAGTACTTC.

The chain is built from TRBV6-5 and TRBJ1-4; tentative D call: TRBD1 (5 bases). CDR1 MNHEY and CDR2 SVGAGI come from the germline V gene. Trimming shortened V by 8 bases and J by 0 bases, and 13 bases separated the two germline ends. This CDR3 has 15 residues. The CDR3 DNA reads as TGTGCCAGCGCCCGACAGTCTGCAACTAATGAAAAACTGTTTTTT. Amino acids: CASARQSATNEKLFF.

The gene calls are TRBV9 and TRBJ2-2; maybe TRBD2 (5 bases). Trimming removed 0 bases at V and 6 bases at J, with 9 bases between. Germline V gene lookup returns CDR1 SGDLS and CDR2 YYNGEE. The CDR3 spans 14 residues. This CDR3 reads CASSVDGEPGELFF. CDR3 sequence (DNA): TGTGCCAGCAGCGTAGACGGGGAGCCCGGGGAGCTGTTTTTT.

The CDR3 region has the DNA TGTGCCAGCAGACATAGATACCTAGACAGGGCCTCACCCCTCCACTTT. Residues: CASRHRYLDRASPLHF. This sequence joins TRBV2 and TRBJ1-6; 7 bases are shared with TRBD1. This CDR3 spans 16 amino acids. The junction had 15 bases not matched to a gene; V was cut back by 6 bases and J by 10 bases. Germline CDR1 reads SNHLY; CDR2 reads FYNNEI.

The chain is built from TRBV6-2 or TRBV6-3 and TRBJ1-4; the match to TRBD1 covers 8 bases. This CDR3 spans 14 amino acids. Germline lookup yields CDR1 MNHEY and CDR2 SVGEGT. Losses at the gene ends were 4 bases for V and 7 bases for J; bases not matched to a gene: 5. CDR3 protein: CASSSGQDFEKLFF. Here the CDR3 DNA reads TGTGCCAGCAGTTCGGGACAGGACTTTGAAAAACTGTTTTTT.

As for this clone: This sample includes further DNA sequences coding for the same CDR3. V and J are TRBV3-1 (or the pseudogene TRBV3-2) and TRBJ1-2, with D perhaps matching TRBD1 (5 bases). V gave up 1 base and J gave up 0 bases, with 9 bases separating them. The CDR3 consists of 15 residues. Germline V CDR1 and CDR2: LGHDT, YNNKEL (reference sequence). CDR3 DNA sequence: TGTGCCAGCAGCCAAGGACAGTTAGCTAACTATGGCTACACCTTC. This translates into CASSQGQLANYGYTF.

This clone was observed a few times. The V call is TRBV2, the J call TRBJ1-5, with 9 bases aligning to TRBD1. The CDR3 covers 15 residues. The J segment lost 5 bases and the V segment lost 7 bases, leaving 9 bases of the junction unmatched. Germline assignment: CDR1 SNHLY and CDR2 FYNNEI. Here the CDR3 DNA reads TGTGCCAGCACCCCCGGGACAGGGTTATATCAGCCCCAGCATTTT. Amino acid sequence: CASTPGTGLYQPQHF.

The chain combines TRBV29-1 with TRBJ2-1, with TRBD2 matching 9 bases. With V trimmed by 8 bases and J by 10 bases, 12 bases remained unmatched. The CDR3 has 13 residues. Germline loops: CDR1 SQVTM, CDR2 ANQGSEA. The CDR3 DNA sequence: TGCAGCCTCGGAGATTATAGCGGGAGCGAGCAGTTCTTC. The encoded protein is CSLGDYSGSEQFF.

V is TRBV29-1 and J is TRBJ2-7, with 9 bases fitting TRBD1. The CDR3 runs 11 residues. Germline CDR1 is SQVTM and CDR2 is ANQGSEA. V was pared by 6 bases and J by 7 bases, with 4 bases of the junction left unmatched. This CDR3 is CSVGTGNEQYF. The DNA of the CDR3 is TGCAGCGTCGGGACAGGGAATGAGCAGTACTTC.

J is TRBJ2-7 and V is TRBV7-3; D is perhaps TRBD2 (8 bases). There are 14 residues in the CDR3. Deletions cut 5 bases from V and 3 bases from J, with 14 bases between. Germline loops: CDR1 SGHTA, CDR2 FQGTGA. The CDR3 loop is CASSPGGTSYEQYF. The CDR3 DNA reads TGTGCCAGCAGCCCAGGGGGGACTAGCTACGAGCAGTACTTC.

The CDR3 DNA reads as TGTGCCAGCAGCGTAGACACAAAAGCCTCTGGAAACACCATATATTTT. Its protein product is CASSVDTKASGNTIYF. The chain joins TRBV5-6 to TRBJ1-3; D is uncertain. Deletions cut 4 bases from V and 0 bases from J, with 14 bases between. Germline CDR1 reads SGHDT; CDR2 reads YYEEEE. The CDR3 has 16 amino acids.

V and J are TRBV6-6 and TRBJ1-1; D is uncertain. CDR1 MNHNY and CDR2 SVGAGI come from the germline V gene (reference sequence). The CDR3 is 14 residues long. Trimming cost V 4 bases and J 0 bases, with 9 bases left between them. CDR3 nucleotides: TGTGCCAGCAGTTTGTCTAGTCTGAACACTGAAGCTTTCTTT. It encodes CASSLSSLNTEAFF.

The chain uses TRBV7-8 and TRBJ2-1; a possible D gene is TRBD2 (6 bases). Trimming cost V 1 base and J 12 bases, with 13 bases left between them. Per the germline V gene, CDR1 is SGHVS and CDR2 is FQNEAQ. CDR3 length: 13 residues. CDR3 coding DNA: TGTGCCAGCAGCTTAGGCCCTGGAGGGACGCAGTTCTTC. It is translated as CASSLGPGGTQFF.

This chain connects TRBV7-8 to TRBJ2-1; 9 bases fit TRBD2. The ends lost 1 base at V and 6 bases at J; junction bases unmatched: 7. Germline V gene lookup returns CDR1 SGHVS and CDR2 FQNEAQ. The CDR3 is 16 residues long. The CDR3 here is CASSLVQRGARNEQFF. The CDR3 DNA reads TGTGCCAGCAGCTTAGTACAGCGGGGGGCCCGCAATGAGCAGTTCTTC.

As to this clone: One end of the junction varies from germline; a read error may be responsible. V usage is TRBV2 and J usage is TRBJ2-7; 8 nucleotides line up with TRBD2. The CDR3 sequence is 14 residues long. Germline CDR1 reads SNHLY; CDR2 reads FYNNEI. The CDR3 is CASSEAGDKDEQYF. DNA for the CDR3: TGTGCCAGCAGCGAAGCGGGAGATAAGGACGAGCAGTACTTC.

This chain uses TRBV10-3 with TRBJ2-5; the D call may be TRBD1 or TRBD2 (5 bases each). Between the trimmed V and J ends, which lost 7 bases and 3 bases, there was a span of 15 bases. Per the germline V gene, CDR1 is ENHRY and CDR2 is SYGVKD. This CDR3 region has 14 residues. CDR3 bases: TGTGCCATCATGCGCCCCGGGACGGAAGAGACCCAGTACTTC. Translated: CAIMRPGTEETQYF.

The chain recombines TRBV6-5 with TRBJ1-1, with 7 bases lining up with TRBD1. CDR3 length equals 13 residues. Germline V gives CDR1 MNHEY, CDR2 SVGAGI. The V gene end was trimmed by 7 bases and the J gene end by 4 bases; junction bases not matched to a gene: 6. CDR3 residues: CASKPGTATEAFF. Here the CDR3 DNA reads TGTGCCAGCAAACCCGGGACAGCCACTGAAGCTTTCTTT.

This clone was observed once. The chain links TRBV5-4 to TRBJ1-5, with D unresolved. Trimming took off 4 bases at V and 4 bases at J, with 9 bases between the two ends. Germline CDR1 SGHNT, CDR2 YYREEE (reference sequence). The CDR3 is 13 residues long. CDR3 residues: CASSVGGNQPQHF. For the CDR3, the DNA is TGTGCCAGCAGCGTGGGAGGGAATCAGCCCCAGCATTTT.

The genes are TRBV6-1 and TRBJ1-2; D is unclear. This CDR3 has 14 amino acids. Trimming removed 6 bases at V and 2 bases at J, with 13 bases between. Germline-derived CDR1 and CDR2 are MNHNS and SASEGT. CDR3 sequence: CASRPGSGNYGYTF. CDR3 DNA sequence: TGTGCCAGCAGGCCCGGGAGCGGAAACTATGGCTACACCTTC.

The chain is built from TRBV10-2 and TRBJ2-7; no clear D. V was clipped by 2 bases and J by 13 bases, with 12 bases between them. CDR1 is WSHSY, CDR2 SAAADI, per germline. The CDR3 has 11 residues. CDR3 coding DNA: TGCGCCAGCAGTGAGGGAGTTGCGCTATACTTC. This codes for CASSEGVALYF.

This clone came up once. The rearrangement joins TRBV30 to TRBJ1-6; possible D gene TRBD1, 5 bases. Germline CDR1 GTSNPN, CDR2 SVGIG (reference sequence). Trimming took off 0 bases at V and 0 bases at J, with 15 bases between the two ends. The length of the CDR3 is 18 residues. The CDR3 nucleotides are TGTGCCTGGAGTGTGCGAGGGGTCCTGTTCTCCTATAATTCACCCCTCCACTTT. It is translated as CAWSVRGVLFSYNSPLHF.

The V and J genes are TRBV5-1 and TRBJ1-2, with TRBD1 identical over 10 bases. The CDR3 has 17 residues. The germline gives CDR1 SGHRS, CDR2 YFSETQ. V was clipped by 0 bases and J by 4 bases; unmatched bases: 9. CDR3 protein: CASSLVSGQGSFYGYTF. The DNA of the CDR3 is TGCGCCAGCAGCTTGGTTTCGGGACAGGGGAGCTTCTATGGCTACACCTTC.